Listed here is a single T cell receptor (beta chain). The data originate from a study of PD-1 and CTLA-4 blockade in melanoma. TCRdb keeps only in-frame clones here, not all; method: immunoSEQ multiplex PCR. The sample records almost 30,000 clones, about 89% being singletons. The specimen was CD8+ T cells from peripheral blood, collected before anti-PD-1 treatment. The sequence came from a human donor with melanoma.

In DNA, the CDR3 is TGTGCCAGCAGTGCTGGGATCAAGGTAGAGAACACTGAAGCTTTCTTT. It is translated as CASSAGIKVENTEAFF. The V and J genes are TRBV25-1 and TRBJ1-1; D ambiguous. Germline V gene sequence: CDR1 MGHDK, CDR2 SYGVNS. This CDR3 region has 16 residues. The V and J ends lost 4 bases and 1 base respectively, with 16 bases between them.